These T cell receptor beta chains were read from a single sample in a study of cytomegalovirus exposure and HLA in healthy donors. Profiled with immunoSEQ multiplex PCR; TCRdb holds only in-frame clones, not every one. The sample lists about 150,000 clones, approximately 70% occurring once. The sample consisted of PBMCs. The receptors here all came from a young woman in good health and CMV-seronegative. CDR3s include the opening cysteine and the closing phenylalanine or tryptophan. Each record gives: J gene, clone size, D gene, V gene, CDR3 protein, CDR3 DNA. A D gene is named only where the DNA matches it firmly. Part of the rows lack a size; the others show once, few, many or a class for expanded clones.

j_call: TRBJ1-1; clone_size: NA; d_call: TRBD1; v_call: TRBV7-2; cdr3_aa: CASSLGQGAWAAFF; cdr3_nt: TGTGCCAGCAGCTTAGGACAGGGGGCCTGGGCTGCTTTCTTT
j_call: TRBJ1-2; clone_size: once; d_call: NA; v_call: TRBV27; cdr3_aa: CASSFRRADGYTF; cdr3_nt: TGTGCCAGCAGTTTCCGCAGGGCCGATGGCTACACCTTC
j_call: TRBJ2-1; clone_size: NA; d_call: TRBD1; v_call: TRBV27; cdr3_aa: CAALPAGQGNIEQFF; cdr3_nt: TGTGCCGCTCTCCCGGCGGGACAGGGTAACATTGAGCAGTTCTTC
j_call: TRBJ1-6; clone_size: NA; d_call: NA; v_call: TRBV28; cdr3_aa: CASSLTGQVPLHF; cdr3_nt: TGTGCCAGCAGTTTAACAGGGCAGGTCCCCCTCCACTTT
j_call: TRBJ2-3; clone_size: NA; d_call: NA; v_call: TRBV5-1; cdr3_aa: CASSLDFTQSTDTQYF; cdr3_nt: TGCGCCAGCAGCTTGGACTTCACCCAAAGCACAGATACGCAGTATTTT
j_call: TRBJ1-4; clone_size: NA; d_call: TRBD1; v_call: TRBV7-2; cdr3_aa: CASSLGTGRFEKLFF; cdr3_nt: TGTGCCAGCAGCTTAGGGACAGGGAGATTTGAAAAACTGTTTTTT
j_call: TRBJ1-2; clone_size: once; d_call: NA; v_call: TRBV4-3; cdr3_aa: CASSQAFLDNYGYTF; cdr3_nt: TGCGCCAGCAGCCAAGCGTTTCTAGATAACTATGGCTACACCTTC
j_call: TRBJ2-7; clone_size: NA; d_call: TRBD1; v_call: TRBV7-2; cdr3_aa: CASSDRASYEQYF; cdr3_nt: TGTGCCAGCAGCGACAGGGCATCCTACGAGCAGTACTTC
j_call: TRBJ2-2; clone_size: NA; d_call: NA; v_call: TRBV6-5; cdr3_aa: CASSYSGHMNTGELFF; cdr3_nt: TGTGCCAGCAGTTATTCGGGACACATGAACACCGGGGAGCTGTTTTTT
j_call: TRBJ2-5; clone_size: NA; d_call: TRBD1; v_call: TRBV15; cdr3_aa: CATGTGEETQYF; cdr3_nt: TGTGCCACCGGGACAGGGGAAGAGACCCAGTACTTC
j_call: TRBJ2-2; clone_size: NA; d_call: TRBD2; v_call: TRBV4-2; cdr3_aa: CASTQLAQYTGELFF; cdr3_nt: TGTGCCAGCACCCAACTAGCGCAATACACCGGGGAGCTGTTTTTT
j_call: TRBJ1-1; clone_size: NA; d_call: NA; v_call: TRBV5-1; cdr3_aa: CASSLQTGNTEAFF; cdr3_nt: TGCGCCAGCAGCTTACAGACAGGGAACACTGAAGCTTTCTTT
j_call: TRBJ2-7; clone_size: NA; d_call: NA; v_call: TRBV10-3; cdr3_aa: CAISEISRSYEQYF; cdr3_nt: TGTGCCATCAGTGAAATTAGCCGATCCTACGAGCAGTACTTC
j_call: TRBJ2-1; clone_size: few; d_call: NA; v_call: TRBV5-6; cdr3_aa: CASSLAGQLREQFF; cdr3_nt: TGTGCCAGCAGCTTGGCCGGTCAGCTCAGGGAGCAGTTCTTC
j_call: TRBJ1-1; clone_size: NA; d_call: TRBD1; v_call: TRBV4-3; cdr3_aa: CASSQGPPRQGSTEAFF; cdr3_nt: TGCGCCAGCAGCCAAGGCCCCCCTAGACAGGGAAGCACTGAAGCTTTCTTT
j_call: TRBJ2-2; clone_size: NA; d_call: NA; v_call: TRBV15; cdr3_aa: CATSREGADTGELFF; cdr3_nt: TGTGCCACCAGCAGAGAAGGGGCCGACACCGGGGAGCTGTTTTTT